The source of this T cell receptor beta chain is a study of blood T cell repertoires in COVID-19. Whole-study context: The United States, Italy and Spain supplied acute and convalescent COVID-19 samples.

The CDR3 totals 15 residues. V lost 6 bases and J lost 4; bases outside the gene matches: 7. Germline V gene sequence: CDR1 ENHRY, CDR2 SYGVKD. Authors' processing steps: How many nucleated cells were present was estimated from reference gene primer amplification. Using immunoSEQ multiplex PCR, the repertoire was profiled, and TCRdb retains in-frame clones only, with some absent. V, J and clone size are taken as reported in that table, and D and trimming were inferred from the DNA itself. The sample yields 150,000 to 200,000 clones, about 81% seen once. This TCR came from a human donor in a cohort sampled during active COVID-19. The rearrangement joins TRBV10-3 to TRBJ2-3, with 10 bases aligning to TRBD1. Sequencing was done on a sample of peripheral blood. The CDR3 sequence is CAIRGGQGNSDTQYF. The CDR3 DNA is TGTGCCATCAGGGGGGGACAGGGGAACTCAGATACGCAGTATTTT.